This paragraph covers one T cell receptor (beta chain) sequence. Its antigen is currently unknown. These data belong to a study of a mutant IDH1 vaccine in newly diagnosed glioma. Across the whole study: Patients got radiotherapy, temozolomide, or both beforehand, and most got both. Study-wide findings and caveats: Pseudoprogression seemed unlinked to shifts in top peripheral T cell clonotypes.

Trimming took 5 bases from V and 9 from J, leaving 20 bases between them. This CDR3 comprises 14 residues. Germline V gene lookup returns CDR1 SEHNR and CDR2 FQNEAQ (reference sequence). Libraries were prepared by immunoSEQ multiplex PCR; TCRdb keeps only in-frame clonotypes and omits some of them. The sample holds fewer than 50,000 clones; roughly 89% are singletons and the top ten take approximately 20%. Time point reported: baseline, week 1 (first vaccination visit). Treatment of the sample: pre-vaccination baseline after standard-of-care therapy. J is TRBJ2-7 and V is TRBV7-9; weak D call: TRBD2 (6 bases). The specimen was PBMCs, collected from a glioma patient treated with radiotherapy, temozolomide or both. This TCR was recovered from a young man with glioma. The CDR3 loop is CASSHEPGLGGQYF. The CDR3 region has the DNA TGTGCCAGCAGCCATGAACCGGGCCTCGGGGGGCAGTACTTC.